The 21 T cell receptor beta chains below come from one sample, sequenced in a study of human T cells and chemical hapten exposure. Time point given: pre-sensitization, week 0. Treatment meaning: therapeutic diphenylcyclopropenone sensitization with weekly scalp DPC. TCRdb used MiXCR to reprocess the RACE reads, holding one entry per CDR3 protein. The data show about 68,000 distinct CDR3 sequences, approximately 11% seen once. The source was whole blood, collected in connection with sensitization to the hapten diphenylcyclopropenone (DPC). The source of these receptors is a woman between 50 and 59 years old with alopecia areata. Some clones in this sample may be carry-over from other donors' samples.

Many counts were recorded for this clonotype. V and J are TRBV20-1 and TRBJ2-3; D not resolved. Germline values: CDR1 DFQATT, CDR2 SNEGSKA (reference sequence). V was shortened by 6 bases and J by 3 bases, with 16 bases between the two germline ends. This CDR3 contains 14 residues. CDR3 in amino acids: CSADPPFGTDTQYF. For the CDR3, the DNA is TGCAGTGCGGACCCCCCATTTGGGACAGATACGCAGTATTTT.

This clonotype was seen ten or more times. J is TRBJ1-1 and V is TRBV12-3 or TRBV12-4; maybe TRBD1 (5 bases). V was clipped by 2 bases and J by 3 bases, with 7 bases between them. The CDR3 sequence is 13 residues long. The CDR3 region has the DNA TGTGCCAGCAGTTTACAGGGTTACACTGAAGCTTTCTTT. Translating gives CASSLQGYTEAFF.

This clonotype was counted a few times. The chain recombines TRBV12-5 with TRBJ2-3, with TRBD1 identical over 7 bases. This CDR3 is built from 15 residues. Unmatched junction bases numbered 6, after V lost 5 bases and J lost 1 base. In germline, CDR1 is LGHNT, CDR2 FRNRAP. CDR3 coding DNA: TGTGCTAGTGGTCCCCCCGGGACAGGCACAGATACGCAGTATTTT. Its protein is CASGPPGTGTDTQYF.

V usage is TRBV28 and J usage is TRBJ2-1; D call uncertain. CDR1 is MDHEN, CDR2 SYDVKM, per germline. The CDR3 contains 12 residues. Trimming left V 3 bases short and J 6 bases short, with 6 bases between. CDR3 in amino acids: CASSFRANEQFF. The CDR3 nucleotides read TGTGCCAGCAGTTTCCGCGCCAATGAGCAGTTCTTC. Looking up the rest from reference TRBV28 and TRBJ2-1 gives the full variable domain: DVKVTQSSRYLVKRTGEKVFLECVQDMDHENMFWYRQDPGLGLRLIYFSYDVKMKEKGDIPEGYSVSREKKERFSLILESASTNQTSMYLCASSFRANEQFFGPGTRLTVL.

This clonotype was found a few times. CDR3 loop: CASSFPLLAGDQETQYF. In DNA form, the CDR3 reads TGTGCCAGCAGTTTCCCCCTGCTAGCGGGAGATCAAGAGACCCAGTACTTC. The V and J genes are TRBV28 and TRBJ2-5; 10 nucleotides match TRBD2. Germline V lookup: CDR1 MDHEN, CDR2 SYDVKM. The CDR3 sequence is 17 residues long. The J segment lost 2 bases and the V segment lost 3 bases, leaving 9 bases of the junction unmatched.

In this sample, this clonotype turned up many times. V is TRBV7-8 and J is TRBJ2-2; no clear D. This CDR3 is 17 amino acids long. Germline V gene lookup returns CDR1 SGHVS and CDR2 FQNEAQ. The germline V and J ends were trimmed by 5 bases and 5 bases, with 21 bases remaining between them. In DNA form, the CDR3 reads TGTGCCAGCAGCCCCCGGGTAGGGTTCGGTAGAACCGGGGAGCTGTTTTTT. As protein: CASSPRVGFGRTGELFF. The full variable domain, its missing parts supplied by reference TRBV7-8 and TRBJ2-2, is GAGVSQSPRYKVAKRGQDVALRCDPISGHVSLFWYQQALGQGPEFLTYFQNEAQLDKSGLPSDRFFAERPEGSVSTLKIQRTQQEDSAVYLCASSPRVGFGRTGELFFGEGSRLTVL.

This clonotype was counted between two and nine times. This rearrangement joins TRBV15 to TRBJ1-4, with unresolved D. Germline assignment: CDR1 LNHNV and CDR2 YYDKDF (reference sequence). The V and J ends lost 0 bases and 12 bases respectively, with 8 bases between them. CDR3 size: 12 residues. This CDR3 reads CATSRDRRELFF. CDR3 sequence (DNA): TGTGCCACCAGCAGAGATCGAAGGGAACTGTTTTTT.

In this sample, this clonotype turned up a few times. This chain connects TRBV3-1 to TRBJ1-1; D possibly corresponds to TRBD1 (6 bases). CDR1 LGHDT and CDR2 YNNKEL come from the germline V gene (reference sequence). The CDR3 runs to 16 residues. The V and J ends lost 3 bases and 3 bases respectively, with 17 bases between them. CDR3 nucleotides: TGTGCCAGCAGCCACCTTTCGACCCGGGGGCACACTGAAGCTTTCTTT. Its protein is CASSHLSTRGHTEAFF.

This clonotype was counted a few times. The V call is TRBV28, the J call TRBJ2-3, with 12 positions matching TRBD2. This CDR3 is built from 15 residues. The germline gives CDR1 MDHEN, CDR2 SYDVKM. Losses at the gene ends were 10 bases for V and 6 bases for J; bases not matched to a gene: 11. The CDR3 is CATKLAGGSWDTQYF. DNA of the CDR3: TGTGCCACCAAACTAGCGGGGGGTTCCTGGGATACGCAGTATTTT.

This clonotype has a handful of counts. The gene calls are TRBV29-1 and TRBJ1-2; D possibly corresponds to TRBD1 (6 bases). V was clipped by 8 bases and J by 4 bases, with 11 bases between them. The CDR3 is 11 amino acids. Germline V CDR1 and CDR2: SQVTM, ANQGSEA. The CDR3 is CSSQGFYGYTF. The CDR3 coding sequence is TGCAGCTCACAGGGTTTCTATGGCTACACCTTC.

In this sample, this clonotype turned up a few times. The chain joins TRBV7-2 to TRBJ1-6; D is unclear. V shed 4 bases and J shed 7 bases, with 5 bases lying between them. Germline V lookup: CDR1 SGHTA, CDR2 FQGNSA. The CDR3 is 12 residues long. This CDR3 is CASSWENSPLHF. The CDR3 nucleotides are TGTGCCAGCAGCTGGGAAAATTCACCCCTCCACTTT.

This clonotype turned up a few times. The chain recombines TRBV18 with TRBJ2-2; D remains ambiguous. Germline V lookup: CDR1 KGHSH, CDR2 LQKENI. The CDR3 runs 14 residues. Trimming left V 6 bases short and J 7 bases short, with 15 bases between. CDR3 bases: TGTGCCAGCTCTCAACGGCGTTCAGGCGGGGAGCTGTTTTTT. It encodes CASSQRRSGGELFF.

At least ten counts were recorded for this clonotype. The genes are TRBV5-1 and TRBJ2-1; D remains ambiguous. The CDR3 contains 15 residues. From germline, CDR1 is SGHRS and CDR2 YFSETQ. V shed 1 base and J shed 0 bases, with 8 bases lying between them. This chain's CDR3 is CASSLHTSSYNEQFF. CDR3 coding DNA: TGCGCCAGCAGCTTGCACACCAGCTCCTACAATGAGCAGTTCTTC.

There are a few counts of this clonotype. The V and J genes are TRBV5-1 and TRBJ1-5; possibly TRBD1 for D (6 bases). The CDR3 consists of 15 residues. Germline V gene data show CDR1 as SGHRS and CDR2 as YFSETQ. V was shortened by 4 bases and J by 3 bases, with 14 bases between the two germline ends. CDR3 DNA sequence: TGCGCCAGCAGCGCAACGGGACAAATCAATCAGCCCCAGCATTTT. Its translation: CASSATGQINQPQHF.

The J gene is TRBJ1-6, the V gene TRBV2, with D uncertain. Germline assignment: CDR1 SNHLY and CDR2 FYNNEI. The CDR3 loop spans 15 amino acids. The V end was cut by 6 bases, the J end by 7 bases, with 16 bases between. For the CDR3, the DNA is TGTGCCAGCAGGGAGGACTCCCTGGGAAATTCACCCCTCCACTTT. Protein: CASREDSLGNSPLHF.

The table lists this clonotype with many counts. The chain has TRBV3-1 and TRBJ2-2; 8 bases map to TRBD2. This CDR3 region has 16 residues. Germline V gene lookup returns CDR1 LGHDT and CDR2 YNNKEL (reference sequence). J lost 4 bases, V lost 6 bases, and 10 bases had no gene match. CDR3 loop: CASRQSQGTSTGELFF. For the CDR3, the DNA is TGTGCCAGCAGACAATCGCAGGGGACTAGCACCGGGGAGCTGTTTTTT.

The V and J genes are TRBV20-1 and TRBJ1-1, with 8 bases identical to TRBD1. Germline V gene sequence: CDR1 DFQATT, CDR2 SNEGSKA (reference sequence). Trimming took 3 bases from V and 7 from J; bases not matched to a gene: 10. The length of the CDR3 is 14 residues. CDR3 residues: CSARGPRGHSEAFF. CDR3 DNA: TGCAGTGCTAGGGGACCCAGGGGGCATAGTGAAGCTTTCTTT.

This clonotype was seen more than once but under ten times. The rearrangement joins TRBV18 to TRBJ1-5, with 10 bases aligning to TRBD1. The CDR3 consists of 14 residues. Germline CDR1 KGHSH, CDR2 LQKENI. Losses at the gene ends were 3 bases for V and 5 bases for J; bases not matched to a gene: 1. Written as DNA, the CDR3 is TGTGCCAGCTCACCCGGACAGGGGGATCAGCCCCAGCATTTT. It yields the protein CASSPGQGDQPQHF.

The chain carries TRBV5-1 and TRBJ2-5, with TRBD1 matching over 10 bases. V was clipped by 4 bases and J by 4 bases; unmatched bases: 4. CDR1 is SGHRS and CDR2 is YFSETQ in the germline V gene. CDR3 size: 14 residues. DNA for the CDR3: TGCGCCAGCAGCGAAGGGACAGGGGTAGAGACCCAGTACTTC. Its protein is CASSEGTGVETQYF.

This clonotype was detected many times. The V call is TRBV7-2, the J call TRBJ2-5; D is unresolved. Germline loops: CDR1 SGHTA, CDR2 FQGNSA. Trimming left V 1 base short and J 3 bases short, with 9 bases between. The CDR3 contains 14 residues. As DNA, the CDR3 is TGTGCCAGCAGCTTAGACTCAAGGAAAGAGACCCAGTACTTC. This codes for CASSLDSRKETQYF.

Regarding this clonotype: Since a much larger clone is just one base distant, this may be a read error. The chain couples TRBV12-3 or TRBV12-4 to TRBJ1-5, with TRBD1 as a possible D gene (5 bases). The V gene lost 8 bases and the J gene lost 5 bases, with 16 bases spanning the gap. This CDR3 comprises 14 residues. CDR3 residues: CASLRQGSDQPQHF. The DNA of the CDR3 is TGTGCCAGCTTAAGGCAGGGAAGCGATCAGCCCCAGCATTTT.